These 15 T cell receptor beta chains share one sample of origin, sequenced in a study of T cell repertoires in cytomegalovirus infection. TCRdb reprocessed the reads with MiXCR, giving one entry per CDR3 protein. The sample lists 740,000 or so distinct CDR3 sequences, about 40% occurring once. The source material was PBMCs. The source is a human donor in good health (CMV status not recorded). Some clones in this sample may be carry-over from other donors' samples.

This clonotype was seen only a few times. This chain links TRBV28 with TRBJ1-6; possibly TRBD1 for D (6 bases). Germline CDR1 and CDR2: MDHEN and SYDVKM. V was shortened by 10 bases and J by 6 bases, with 13 bases between the two germline ends. This CDR3 has 13 residues. The CDR3 DNA reads as TGTGCCACCAAACAGGGTTTTAATTCACCCCTCCACTTT. It translates to CATKQGFNSPLHF.

The rearrangement joins TRBV7-2 to TRBJ2-2, with D perhaps matching TRBD2 (6 bases). Trimming removed 5 bases at V and 5 bases at J, with 9 bases between. The CDR3 covers 13 residues. Germline V gives CDR1 SGHTA, CDR2 FQGNSA. The CDR3 DNA sequence: TGTGCCAGCAGCCCGACTAGGACCGGGGAGCTGTTTTTT. This encodes CASSPTRTGELFF. Complete variable domain (other parts from reference TRBV7-2 and TRBJ2-2): GAGVSQSPSNKVTEKGKDVELRCDPISGHTALYWYRQSLGQGLEFLIYFQGNSAPDKSGLPSDRFSAERTGGSVSTLTIQRTQQEDSAVYLCASSPTRTGELFFGEGSRLTVL.

The chain couples TRBV6-8 to TRBJ2-2; weak D call: TRBD2 (6 bases). CDR3 length equals 14 residues. From germline, CDR1 is MNHGY and CDR2 SAAAGT. V was shortened by 6 bases and J by 3 bases, with 11 bases between the two germline ends. Written as DNA, the CDR3 is TGTGCCAGCAGGGGCGGGACCGACACCGGGGAGCTGTTTTTT. Its protein product is CASRGGTDTGELFF.

This clonotype turned up a few times. The genes are TRBV5-1 and TRBJ2-2; the match to TRBD2 covers 10 bases. The germline V gene has CDR1 SGHRS and CDR2 YFSETQ. After removal of 2 bases from V and 6 bases from J, the junction contained 4 bases not matched to a gene. The CDR3 has 15 residues. This CDR3 reads CASSLELAGPGELFF. The CDR3 nucleotides read TGCGCCAGCAGCTTAGAACTAGCGGGACCCGGGGAGCTGTTTTTT.

The V call is TRBV27, the J call TRBJ2-7; 7 nucleotides line up with TRBD1. Germline V lookup: CDR1 MNHEY, CDR2 SMNVEV (reference sequence). Trimming at V came to 4 bases and at J to 7 bases, leaving 4 bases not matched to a gene. This CDR3 contains 12 residues. CDR3 nucleotide sequence: TGTGCCAGCAGTTCGTCAGGGGGAGAGCAGTACTTC. Translation: CASSSSGGEQYF.

The chain carries TRBV5-1 and TRBJ2-5; D is ambiguous. V was shortened by 5 bases and J by 1 base, with 6 bases between the two germline ends. This CDR3 contains 12 residues. Germline CDR1 and CDR2: SGHRS and YFSETQ. CDR3 loop: CASSAAQETQYF. DNA for the CDR3: TGCGCCAGCAGTGCAGCCCAAGAGACCCAGTACTTC. The full variable domain, completed using reference TRBV5-1 and TRBJ2-5, is KAGVTQTPRYLIKTRGQQVTLSCSPISGHRSVSWYQQTPGQGLQFLFEYFSETQRNKGNFPGRFSGRQFSNSRSEMNVSTLELGDSALYLCASSAAQETQYFGPGTRLLVL.

The V gene is TRBV2, the J gene TRBJ1-1, with D perhaps matching TRBD1 (6 bases). The CDR3 is made up of 11 amino acids. From germline, CDR1 is SNHLY and CDR2 FYNNEI. V lost 6 bases, J lost 8 bases, and 10 bases lay in between. CDR3 DNA sequence: TGTGCCAGCAGACTAGGGGGGGAAGCTTTCTTT. This sequence encodes CASRLGGEAFF. Drawing the rest from reference TRBV2 and TRBJ1-1, the complete variable domain is EPEVTQTPSHQVTQMGQEVILRCVPISNHLYFYWYRQILGQKVEFLVSFYNNEISEKSEIFDDQFSVERPDGSNFTLKIRSTKLEDSAMYFCASRLGGEAFFGQGTRLTVV.

V is TRBV5-8 and J is TRBJ1-2, with 7 bases that match TRBD1. Germline V gene lookup returns CDR1 SGHTS and CDR2 YDEGEE. Trimming removed 4 bases from V and 4 bases from J; junction bases left unmatched: 22. The CDR3 is 19 residues long. DNA of the CDR3: TGTGCCAGCAGCCCCTATACAGGGGAGACGCGTCGGGAGTCCTATGGCTACACCTTC. It translates to CASSPYTGETRRESYGYTF.

This clonotype was counted only a few times. J is TRBJ2-7 and V is TRBV7-2; 7 bases map to TRBD2. This CDR3 has 15 residues. Germline V gives CDR1 SGHTA, CDR2 FQGNSA. Trimming cost V 4 bases and J 0 bases; bases outside gene matches: 6. In nucleotides, the CDR3 is TGTGCCAGCAGCTCAGAGACGGGGGGCTCCTACGAGCAGTACTTC. Protein sequence: CASSSETGGSYEQYF.

J is TRBJ2-1 and V is TRBV5-6, with D possibly matching TRBD2 (6 bases). This CDR3 region has 15 residues. The ends were cut back, 4 bases at V and 8 bases at J, with 19 bases in the middle. Germline V gene lookup returns CDR1 SGHDT and CDR2 YYEEEE. CDR3 sequence reads: CASSGGLLRDDEQFF. CDR3 DNA sequence: TGTGCCAGCAGCGGGGGACTTCTGAGGGACGATGAGCAGTTCTTC.

This clonotype was observed a few times. The chain links TRBV7-2 to TRBJ2-4; TRBD2 matches at 12 bases. The CDR3 runs 16 residues. Germline assignment: CDR1 SGHTA and CDR2 FQGNSA. Unmatched junction bases numbered 5, after V lost 5 bases and J lost 3 bases. The CDR3 is CASSLTSGSLKNIQYF. In DNA, the CDR3 is TGTGCCAGCAGCCTGACTAGCGGGAGTCTCAAAAACATTCAGTACTTC.

This clonotype was seen ten or more times. CDR3 nucleotide sequence: TGTGCCAGCAGGGGACAGAGCCAAGAGACCCAGTACTTC. Amino acids: CASRGQSQETQYF. This sequence joins TRBV6-6 and TRBJ2-5; TRBD1 matches 7 bases. V dropped 6 bases and J dropped 1; count of bases not matched to a gene: 2. Germline values: CDR1 MNHNY, CDR2 SVGAGI (reference sequence). This CDR3 contains 13 residues.

V and J are TRBV11-1 and TRBJ2-3; D unresolved. V dropped 6 bases and J dropped 6 bases, with 16 bases sitting between them. CDR1 SGHAT and CDR2 FQDESV come from the germline V gene (reference sequence). The CDR3 is 14 residues long. CDR3 coding DNA: TGTGCCAGCAGATCGGGCCCCGTAACGGATACGCAGTATTTT. Translation: CASRSGPVTDTQYF.

The chain couples TRBV28 to TRBJ1-4; maybe TRBD1 (5 bases). V was trimmed by 6 bases and J by 6 bases, leaving 17 bases between them. CDR3 length: 15 residues. Germline CDR1 reads MDHEN; CDR2 reads SYDVKM. DNA of the CDR3: TGTGCCAGCAGACGAACTGGGACGGGGGATGAAAAACTGTTTTTT. Translating gives CASRRTGTGDEKLFF.

The CDR3 here is CASSPPGTGGINETFF. The CDR3 DNA sequence: TGTGCCAGCAGCCCCCCCGGAACAGGGGGGATCAATGAGACGTTCTTC. V usage is TRBV7-6 and J usage is TRBJ2-1; 8 nucleotides agree with TRBD1. The length of the CDR3 is 16 residues. Looked up from germline, CDR1 is SGHVS and CDR2 is FNYEAQ. V lost 5 bases and J lost 15; bases outside the gene matches: 21.